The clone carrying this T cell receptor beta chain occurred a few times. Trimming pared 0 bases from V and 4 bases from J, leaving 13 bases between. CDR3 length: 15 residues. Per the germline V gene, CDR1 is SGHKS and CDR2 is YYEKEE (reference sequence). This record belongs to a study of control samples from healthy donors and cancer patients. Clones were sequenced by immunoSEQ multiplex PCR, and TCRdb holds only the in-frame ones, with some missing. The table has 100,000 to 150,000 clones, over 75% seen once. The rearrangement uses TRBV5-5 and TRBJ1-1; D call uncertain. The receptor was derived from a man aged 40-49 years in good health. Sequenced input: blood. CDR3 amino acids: CASSLDELAGTEAFF. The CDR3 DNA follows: TGTGCCAGCAGCTTGGATGAGTTGGCGGGCACTGAAGCTTTCTTT.